Presented here are 25 T cell receptor beta chains from one specimen sequenced in a study of radiation and T cells in renal cell carcinoma. Time point of the sample: blood 2 weeks post-SBRT. Treatment in this sample: 15 Gy SBRT to primary tumor, nephrectomy 4 weeks later. Repertoires were generated with immunoSEQ multiplex PCR, while TCRdb's copy carries only in-frame clones and drops some. The table shows roughly 130,000 clones, with about 81% occurring only once. The material sequenced was blood, taken from a patient whose treatment included radiotherapy and nephrectomy. The receptors derive from a woman aged 55-69 years with renal cell carcinoma.

V usage is TRBV2 and J usage is TRBJ1-4; 8 nucleotides line up with TRBD1. Germline CDR1 and CDR2: SNHLY and FYNNEI. The CDR3 is 16 residues long. The V segment lost 6 bases and the J segment 5 bases; nucleotides outside the gene matches: 11. CDR3: CASRTNPGQDNEKLFF. Written as DNA, the CDR3 is TGTGCCAGCAGGACTAATCCGGGACAGGACAATGAAAAACTGTTTTTT.

The chain uses TRBV13 and TRBJ2-1; the match to TRBD1 covers 8 bases. This CDR3 is built from 15 residues. Germline CDR1 and CDR2: PRHDT and FYEKMQ (reference sequence). Trimming took 1 base from V and 5 from J; bases not matched to a gene: 4. The CDR3, as DNA: TGTGCCAGCAGCTTAGTGGACAGGGACGACAATGAGCAGTTCTTC. This encodes CASSLVDRDDNEQFF.

V is TRBV18 and J is TRBJ2-7; 7 nucleotides line up with TRBD1. The CDR3 is 15 residues long. Germline V CDR1 and CDR2: KGHSH, LQKENI. V was clipped by 0 bases and J by 3 bases; unmatched bases: 5. The CDR3 reads CASSPPDRLDYEQYF. The DNA for the CDR3 is TGTGCCAGCTCACCACCGGACAGGCTAGACTACGAGCAGTACTTC.

The chain joins TRBV6-6 to TRBJ2-7; no reliable D call. Between the trimmed V and J ends, which lost 6 bases and 4 bases, there was a span of 16 bases. This CDR3 has 14 amino acids. Germline CDR1 MNHNY, CDR2 SVGAGI (reference sequence). The CDR3 is CASSHQAKWYEQYF. The CDR3 coding sequence is TGTGCCAGCAGCCACCAGGCTAAGTGGTACGAGCAGTACTTC.

The chain uses TRBV19 and TRBJ2-1; 8 positions match TRBD1. This CDR3 has 16 amino acids. Germline loops: CDR1 LNHDA, CDR2 SQIVND (reference sequence). The V segment lost 5 bases and the J segment 5 bases; nucleotides outside the gene matches: 11. CDR3 loop: CASSFHPDRENNEQFF. CDR3 DNA: TGTGCCAGTAGTTTCCACCCGGACAGGGAAAACAATGAGCAGTTCTTC. The full variable domain, its missing parts supplied by reference TRBV19 and TRBJ2-1, is DGGITQSPKYLFRKEGQNVTLSCEQNLNHDAMYWYRQDPGQGLRLIYYSQIVNDFQKGDIAEGYSVSREKKESFPLTVTSAQKNPTAFYLCASSFHPDRENNEQFFGPGTRLTVL.

The CDR3 loop reads CASSYSPVNEQFF. DNA of the CDR3: TGTGCCAGCAGTTACTCCCCAGTCAATGAGCAGTTCTTC. The rearrangement joins TRBV6-5 to TRBJ2-1; D remains ambiguous. The CDR3 extends over 13 amino acids. Deletions cut 0 bases from V and 6 bases from J, with 6 bases between. Germline V gene lookup returns CDR1 MNHEY and CDR2 SVGAGI.

J is TRBJ1-3 and V is TRBV7-9; tentatively, D is TRBD1 (5 bases). The CDR3 loop spans 15 amino acids. V lost 0 bases, J lost 1 base, and 7 bases lay in between. Germline CDR1 and CDR2: SEHNR and FQNEAQ (reference sequence). CDR3 nucleotide sequence: TGTGCCAGCAGCTTAGCGGGGGGTTCTGGAAACACCATATATTTT. Protein product: CASSLAGGSGNTIYF.

There are a few counts of this clone. The J gene is TRBJ2-1, the V gene TRBV7-9; 9 positions match TRBD1. The CDR3 is made up of 18 amino acids. Germline values: CDR1 SEHNR, CDR2 FQNEAQ (reference sequence). V lost 1 base to trimming and J lost 4 bases; unmatched junction nucleotides: 11. CDR3 amino acids: CASSLGGYPGTGYNEQFF. CDR3 nucleotides: TGTGCCAGCAGCTTAGGGGGGTATCCGGGGACAGGGTACAATGAGCAGTTCTTC.

The chain is built from TRBV19 and TRBJ1-2; D is undetermined. The V gene's germline CDR1 is LNHDA and CDR2 SQIVND (reference sequence). The CDR3 has 14 amino acids. V was cut by 3 bases and J by 2 bases, with 10 bases left in between. The CDR3 DNA is TGTGCCAGTAGTATGGTACAGAGAAACTATGGCTACACCTTC. Protein sequence: CASSMVQRNYGYTF.

This clone was recorded once. The chain combines TRBV30 with TRBJ2-1; 7 bases align to TRBD2. The CDR3 spans 14 residues. The V and J ends lost 2 bases and 4 bases, in that order; junction bases with no gene match: 5. The germline gives CDR1 GTSNPN, CDR2 SVGIG (reference sequence). The CDR3 bases are TGTGCCTGGAGTACTGGCGGGGGTTACAATGAGCAGTTCTTC. It encodes CAWSTGGGYNEQFF.

This chain uses TRBV11-2 with TRBJ1-1; TRBD1 matches at 7 bases. Trimming took 6 bases from V and 0 from J; bases not matched to a gene: 1. CDR1 and CDR2 from the germline V gene are SGHAT and FQNNGV. The CDR3 has 13 residues. The CDR3 nucleotides are TGTGCCAGCAGTGACAGGGTGAACACTGAAGCTTTCTTT. Its translation is CASSDRVNTEAFF.

The chain recombines TRBV2 with TRBJ1-4; no definite D call. Trimming removed 7 bases from V and 5 bases from J, with 14 bases in between. The CDR3 length is 14 residues. In germline, CDR1 is SNHLY, CDR2 FYNNEI. For the CDR3, the DNA is TGTGCCAGCATAGGGCCCCGGCGAAATGAAAAACTGTTTTTT. Its translation is CASIGPRRNEKLFF.

The genes are TRBV7-9 and TRBJ2-3; D not certain. V was trimmed by 0 bases and J by 5 bases, leaving 6 bases between them. The CDR3 consists of 13 residues. Germline CDR1 and CDR2: SEHNR and FQNEAQ (reference sequence). The CDR3 region is CASSLAVEDTQYF. The CDR3 DNA follows: TGTGCCAGCAGCTTAGCGGTCGAAGATACGCAGTATTTT.

The chain combines TRBV6-6 with TRBJ1-1; unclear D gene. Trimming stripped 0 bases from V and 8 bases from J, with 10 bases between. The CDR3 totals 13 residues. From germline, CDR1 is MNHNY and CDR2 SVGAGI (reference sequence). CDR3 DNA: TGTGCCAGCAGTTACTCGAAGGAGACAGAAGCTTTCTTT. Encoded protein: CASSYSKETEAFF.

The V call is TRBV9, the J call TRBJ2-1, with 9 positions matching TRBD2. Germline CDR1 and CDR2: SGDLS and YYNGEE. J lost 6 bases, V lost 0 bases, and 7 bases had no gene match. CDR3 length equals 16 residues. This chain's CDR3 is CASSVGAAGGVNEQFF. The CDR3 DNA reads TGTGCCAGCAGCGTAGGGGCGGCGGGAGGGGTCAATGAGCAGTTCTTC.

The rearrangement links TRBV30 to TRBJ1-2; the match to TRBD1 covers 7 bases. The CDR3 contains 15 residues. The V segment lost 0 bases and the J segment 6 bases; nucleotides outside the gene matches: 10. Germline V lookup: CDR1 GTSNPN, CDR2 SVGIG (reference sequence). CDR3 loop: CAWSVPRQGRNGYTF. The CDR3 nucleotides are TGTGCCTGGAGTGTTCCTAGACAGGGTAGGAATGGCTACACCTTC.

The V and J genes are TRBV28 and TRBJ2-7; no reliable D call. Trimming removed 5 bases at V and 3 bases at J, with 8 bases between. CDR1 is MDHEN, CDR2 SYDVKM, per germline. There are 12 residues in the CDR3. CDR3 bases: TGTGCCAGCAGTCCATTGAGCTACGAGCAGTACTTC. It encodes CASSPLSYEQYF.

This chain links TRBV2 with TRBJ1-2, with TRBD1 as a possible D gene (6 bases). Trimming cost V 6 bases and J 8 bases, with 10 bases left between them. This CDR3 has 11 amino acids. From germline, CDR1 is SNHLY and CDR2 FYNNEI. In DNA, the CDR3 is TGTGCCAGCAGGGACAGAGTCGGCTACACCTTC. Its protein is CASRDRVGYTF.

The chain uses TRBV4-1 and TRBJ2-3; 13 nucleotides match TRBD2. The germline gives CDR1 MGHRA, CDR2 YSYEKL. The CDR3 covers 15 residues. After removal of 4 bases from V and 9 bases from J, the junction contained 7 bases not matched to a gene. This CDR3 reads CASSPRLAGGPTQYF. CDR3 bases: TGCGCCAGCAGCCCCCGACTAGCGGGGGGTCCGACGCAGTATTTT.

This clone came up a few times. This same CDR3 is encoded by further DNA sequences in the sample. V and J are TRBV9 and TRBJ2-3; tentatively, D is TRBD1 (6 bases). The CDR3 runs to 13 residues. Trimming cost V 1 base and J 5 bases, with 8 bases left between them. The V gene's germline CDR1 is SGDLS and CDR2 YYNGEE. The chain's CDR3 is CASSVQGRDTQYF. CDR3 in DNA: TGTGCCAGCAGCGTACAGGGGAGAGATACGCAGTATTTT.

V and J are TRBV7-2 and TRBJ2-1; perhaps TRBD1 as D (5 bases). The CDR3 covers 18 residues. The V end was cut by 2 bases, the J end by 8 bases, with 25 bases between. Germline-derived CDR1 and CDR2 are SGHTA and FQGNSA. The CDR3 DNA sequence: TGTGCCAGCAGCTTATCCGTCGTTGGGGCCTTAGTCAGCCATGAGCAGTTCTTC. Residues: CASSLSVVGALVSHEQFF.

V gene TRBV28 combines with J gene TRBJ1-3; unclear D gene. CDR3 size: 13 residues. V lost 8 bases, J lost 2 bases, and 10 bases lay in between. In germline, CDR1 is MDHEN, CDR2 SYDVKM. The CDR3 nucleotides are TGTGCCAGCCGTGCGGGAGCTGGAAACACCATATATTTT. Translation: CASRAGAGNTIYF. Filled out from reference TRBV28 and TRBJ1-3, the complete variable domain reads DVKVTQSSRYLVKRTGEKVFLECVQDMDHENMFWYRQDPGLGLRLIYFSYDVKMKEKGDIPEGYSVSREKKERFSLILESASTNQTSMYLCASRAGAGNTIYFGEGSWLTVV.

The chain carries TRBV5-1 and TRBJ1-2; 9 nucleotides align to TRBD1. The V gene's germline CDR1 is SGHRS and CDR2 YFSETQ. The CDR3 runs 14 residues. The J segment lost 6 bases and the V segment lost 4 bases, leaving 7 bases of the junction unmatched. Here the CDR3 DNA reads TGCGCCAGCAGCGCGAAACAGGGGGCGGATGGCTACACCTTC. Its protein is CASSAKQGADGYTF.

The chain is built from TRBV6-1 and TRBJ1-2; no clear D. V shed 4 bases and J shed 3 bases, with 9 bases lying between them. There are 13 residues in the CDR3. In germline, CDR1 is MNHNS, CDR2 SASEGT. For the CDR3, the DNA is TGTGCCAGCAGTGTTCAAACCTACTATGGCTACACCTTC. This translates into CASSVQTYYGYTF.

This chain connects TRBV29-1 to TRBJ1-2; 7 positions agree with TRBD1. The CDR3 runs 13 residues. Losses at the gene ends were 7 bases for V and 0 bases for J; bases not matched to a gene: 5. The germline gives CDR1 SQVTM, CDR2 ANQGSEA. The CDR3 spells CSATGEANYGYTF. The CDR3 DNA reads TGCAGCGCAACAGGGGAAGCTAACTATGGCTACACCTTC. Together with reference TRBV29-1 and TRBJ1-2, the CDR3 gives the full variable domain: SAVISQKPSRDICQRGTSLTIQCQVDSQVTMMFWYRQQPGQSLTLIATANQGSEATYESGFVIDKFPISRPNLTFSTLTVSNMSPEDSSIYLCSATGEANYGYTFGSGTRLTVV.